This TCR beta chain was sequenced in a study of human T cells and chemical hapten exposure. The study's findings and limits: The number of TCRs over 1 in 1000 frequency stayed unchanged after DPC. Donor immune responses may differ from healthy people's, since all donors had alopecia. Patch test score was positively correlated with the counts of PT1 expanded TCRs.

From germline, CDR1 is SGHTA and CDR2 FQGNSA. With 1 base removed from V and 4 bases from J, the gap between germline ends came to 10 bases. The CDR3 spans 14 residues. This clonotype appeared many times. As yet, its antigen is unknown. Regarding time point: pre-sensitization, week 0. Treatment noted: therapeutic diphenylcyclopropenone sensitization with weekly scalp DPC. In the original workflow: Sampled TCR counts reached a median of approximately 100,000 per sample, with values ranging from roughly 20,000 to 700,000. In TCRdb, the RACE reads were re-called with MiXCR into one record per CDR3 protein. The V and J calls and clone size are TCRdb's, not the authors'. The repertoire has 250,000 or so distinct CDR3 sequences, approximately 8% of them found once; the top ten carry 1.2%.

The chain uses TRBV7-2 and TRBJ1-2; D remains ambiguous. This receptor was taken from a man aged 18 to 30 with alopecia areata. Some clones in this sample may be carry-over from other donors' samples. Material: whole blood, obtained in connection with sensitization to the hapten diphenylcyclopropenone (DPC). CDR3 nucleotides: TGTGCCAGCAGCTTAGGGGGATACCTCTATGGCTACACCTTC. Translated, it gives CASSLGGYLYGYTF.